This TCR beta chain comes out of a study of long-term antiretroviral therapy in people with HIV. Findings and limits, study-wide: Post-ART diversity increased but stayed below transplant donor controls. In the period from about 2004 to 2018, blood was collected, possibly under older ART regimens.

The authors ran the immunoSEQ assay, v3.0, at survey level. Assay used: immunoSEQ multiplex PCR; TCRdb lists only in-frame clones, some missing. The sample yields tens of thousands of clones, about four fifths seen once. Germline assignment: CDR1 SQVTM and CDR2 ANQGSEA. The CDR3 is 16 residues long. V shed 2 bases and J shed 6 bases, with 21 bases lying between them. Worth noting for this clone: Antigen: not known.

The starting material was unsorted PBMCs, obtained 1 year after starting antiretroviral therapy. This TCR came from a young man with HIV. This rearrangement joins TRBV29-1 to TRBJ2-3; D gene uncertain. The CDR3 region has the DNA TGCAGCGTTGAAATCGGTTCGGGCCCCCCTTACGATACGCAGTATTTT. Protein: CSVEIGSGPPYDTQYF.